This passage covers 26 T cell receptor beta chains from one sample sequenced in a study of glioma-infiltrating T cells. The iRepertoire nested amplicon-rescue multiplex PCR amplified TCR alpha and beta CDR3s from RNA. Each CDR3 protein gets one entry after TCRdb re-called the multiplex PCR reads with MiXCR. The top ten hold approximately 12% of the sample, which has around 390,000 distinct CDR3 sequences, about 40% seen once. Specimen: glioma tissue, nonneoplastic brain tissue, or PBMCs (not recorded which). These TCRs come from a human donor with low-grade glioma or glioblastoma, undergoing nonglioma brain surgery, or in good health (not recorded which).

This chain links TRBV4-2 with TRBJ2-7, with unresolved D. V was shortened by 0 bases and J by 7 bases, with 13 bases between the two germline ends. CDR1 is LGHNA, CDR2 YNFKEQ, per germline. CDR3 length: 14 residues. The CDR3 sequence: CASSQEWGSEEQYF. The CDR3 nucleotides read TGTGCCAGCAGCCAAGAGTGGGGTAGTGAGGAGCAGTACTTC.

This clonotype was observed many times. J is TRBJ2-1 and V is TRBV6-2 or TRBV6-3, with D maybe TRBD2 (7 bases). The CDR3 is 18 amino acids. V was shortened by 6 bases and J by 4 bases, with 25 bases between the two germline ends. Germline CDR1 reads MNHEY; CDR2 reads SVGEGT. The CDR3 DNA follows: TGTGCCAGCAGCCGCGGACTAGGGGGGTTCGTTGAATACAATGAGCAGTTCTTC. Translated, it gives CASSRGLGGFVEYNEQFF.

The chain uses TRBV27 and TRBJ2-2, with TRBD2 matching over 9 bases. Germline V gives CDR1 MNHEY, CDR2 SMNVEV (reference sequence). V lost 5 bases, J lost 3 bases, and 7 bases stayed unmatched. The CDR3 totals 16 residues. The CDR3 protein is CASSASGIMDTGELFF. As DNA, the CDR3 is TGTGCCAGCAGTGCTAGCGGGATAATGGACACCGGGGAGCTGTTTTTT.

As regards this clonotype: The missing conserved phenylalanine or tryptophan at the end of this CDR3 makes a read error likely. This chain connects TRBV20-1 to TRBJ2-3; 8 bases line up with TRBD2. The germline gives CDR1 DFQATT, CDR2 SNEGSKA (reference sequence). The CDR3 has 16 residues. With V trimmed by 6 bases and J by 2 bases, 13 bases remained unmatched. The CDR3: CSAPILAGLSTDTQYL. CDR3 bases: TGCAGTGCCCCGATCTTAGCGGGGCTTTCCACAGATACGCAGTATCTT.

For this clonotype: A clone one base away is much larger, so this may be a read error. The conserved phenylalanine or tryptophan normally closing the CDR3 is absent here, so this likely arose from a read error. CDR3 sequence reads: CASSPTTGGQETQYS. The CDR3 bases are TGTGCCAGCAGTCCCACTACAGGGGGCCAAGAGACCCAGTACTCC. This chain uses TRBV28 with TRBJ2-5, with 8 nucleotides matching TRBD1. Looked up from germline, CDR1 is MDHEN and CDR2 is SYDVKM. V shed 5 bases and J 1 base; nucleotides not matched to a gene: 6. The CDR3 has 15 residues.

About this clonotype itself: An end of the junction does not agree with germline; a read error may underlie this. The chain combines TRBV20-1 with TRBJ2-7; TRBD2 matches at 7 bases. This CDR3 has 14 residues. Germline loops: CDR1 DFQATT, CDR2 SNEGSKA (reference sequence). CDR3 DNA sequence: TGCAGTGCTAGAGATGCGCGGGGGAGCTACAAGCAGTACTTC. Protein product: CSARDARGSYKQYF.

This clonotype was detected ten times or more. The rearrangement uses TRBV6-2 or TRBV6-3 and TRBJ1-1; D unclear. V lost 7 bases and J 4 bases, leaving 22 bases between the germline ends. The CDR3 consists of 16 residues. The germline CDR1 and CDR2 sequences are MNHEY and SVGEGT. The CDR3 sequence: CASNSPTRFGVTEAFF. CDR3 coding DNA: TGTGCCAGCAACTCCCCTACTCGATTTGGTGTCACTGAAGCTTTCTTT.

Comments on this clonotype: This may stem from a read error, because a much larger clone lies one nucleotide away. The chain links TRBV20-1 to TRBJ2-1; 11 bases fit TRBD2. The CDR3 consists of 15 residues. The germline CDR1 and CDR2 sequences are DFQATT and SNEGSKA (reference sequence). The DNA for the CDR3 is TGCAGTGCTAGAGATCTAGCGGGGGGCTACAATAAGCAGTTCTTC. Its translation: CSARDLAGGYNKQFF.

This clonotype was found a few times. One end of the junction does not line up with germline, which may come from a read error. This chain joins TRBV7-2 and TRBJ1-2; 11 nucleotides line up with TRBD1. The CDR3 totals 15 residues. Germline CDR1 is SGHTA and CDR2 is FQGNSA. CDR3 coding DNA: TGTGCCAGCAGCGCTGGACCGGGACAGGGGGGATATCTACACTTC. Translated, it gives CASSAGPGQGGYLHF.

Only a few counts were recorded for this clonotype. The CDR3 DNA reads TGTGCCAGCAGCGTTCTCGGACTAGCGGGAACATACACCGGGGAGCTGTTTTTT. Translation gives CASSVLGLAGTYTGELFF. The genes are TRBV2 and TRBJ2-2; TRBD2 aligns across 12 bases. The germline V gene has CDR1 SNHLY and CDR2 FYNNEI. The CDR3 covers 18 residues. The V segment lost 6 bases and the J segment 3 bases; nucleotides outside the gene matches: 11.

The genes are TRBV9 and TRBJ2-3; TRBD2 agrees at 9 bases. The germline V gene encodes CDR1 SGDLS and CDR2 YYNGEE. The CDR3 sequence is 16 residues long. With 3 bases clipped from V and 4 bases from J, the junction kept 9 bases outside the gene matches. The CDR3 here is CASSARLAETPDTQYF. The CDR3 DNA reads TGTGCCAGCAGCGCCAGACTAGCGGAGACCCCAGATACGCAGTATTTT.

As for this clonotype: This could be a read error, since a much larger clone is one nucleotide away. The chain has TRBV4-3 and TRBJ1-6; no reliable D call. Germline V gene lookup returns CDR1 LGHNA and CDR2 YSLEER. The CDR3 spans 14 residues. CDR3 coding DNA: TGCGCCAGCAGCCAAGACGGGCATAATTCACCCATCCACTTT. This codes for CASSQDGHNSPIHF.

This clonotype was detected only a few times. Here the CDR3 reads CASSFPSGIANEQFF. The CDR3 nucleotides are TGTGCCAGCAGCTTCCCTAGCGGGATAGCCAATGAGCAGTTCTTC. This rearrangement joins TRBV7-9 to TRBJ2-1, with 9 bases that match TRBD2. CDR3 length: 15 residues. Trimming cost V 3 bases and J 6 bases; bases outside gene matches: 6. In germline, CDR1 is SEHNR, CDR2 FQNEAQ (reference sequence).

The V and J genes are TRBV11-1 and TRBJ1-1, with a possible D match to TRBD1 (5 bases). This CDR3 region has 15 residues. CDR1 and CDR2 (germline): SGHAT, FQDESV (reference sequence). Deletions cut 1 base from V and 0 bases from J, with 9 bases between. The chain's CDR3 is CASSLGEGVNTEAFF. The CDR3 DNA follows: TGTGCCAGCAGCTTAGGGGAAGGGGTGAACACTGAAGCTTTCTTT.

In regard to this clonotype: With a much larger clone just one base away, this may be a read error. V usage is TRBV6-5 and J usage is TRBJ1-5; a weak D match, TRBD1 (6 bases). The CDR3 is made up of 14 amino acids. Trimming pared 6 bases from V and 3 bases from J, leaving 12 bases between. The germline CDR1 and CDR2 sequences are MNHEY and SVGAGI. CDR3 in DNA: TGTGCCAGCAGGGCGGGACACATCAATCAGCCCCAGCATTTT. Translated, it gives CASRAGHINQPQHF.

This clonotype appeared many times. The rearrangement links TRBV6-2 or TRBV6-3 to TRBJ1-5, with unresolved D. This CDR3 has 14 residues. The V and J ends lost 7 bases and 2 bases respectively, with 12 bases between them. Germline assignment: CDR1 MNHEY and CDR2 SVGEGT. The CDR3 DNA reads as TGTGCCAGCAATATGAACAGTGGCAATCAGCCCCAGCATTTT. Its translation: CASNMNSGNQPQHF.

This clonotype was counted only a few times. V is TRBV4-2 and J is TRBJ1-1; TRBD1 aligns across 9 bases. Germline CDR1 reads LGHNA; CDR2 reads YNFKEQ. The ends lost 2 bases at V and 2 bases at J; junction bases unmatched: 3. The CDR3 totals 15 residues. As DNA, the CDR3 is TGTGCCAGCAGCCAAAACAGGGGGCCCAACACTGAAGCTTTCTTT. It yields the protein CASSQNRGPNTEAFF.

In regard to this clonotype: This sequence may be a read error, since a much larger clone differs from it by one base. The chain is built from TRBV27 and TRBJ1-2, with TRBD1 identical over 8 bases. From germline, CDR1 is MNHEY and CDR2 SMNVEV (reference sequence). The CDR3 is made up of 17 amino acids. CDR3 amino acids: CAGSLLAGQGGNYGYTF. Here the CDR3 DNA reads TGTGCCGGCAGTTTATTAGCCGGACAGGGAGGAAACTATGGCTACACCTTC.

The rearrangement links TRBV2 to TRBJ2-1; no reliable D call. Germline lookup yields CDR1 SNHLY and CDR2 FYNNEI. V was pared by 5 bases and J by 4 bases, with 12 bases between. This CDR3 is built from 14 residues. The CDR3 bases are TGTGCCAGCAGTCCATCGAGACCTTACAATGAGCAGTTCTTC. It specifies CASSPSRPYNEQFF.

This clonotype was seen a few times. This chain joins TRBV7-9 and TRBJ2-1; weak D call: TRBD2 (5 bases). Per germline, CDR1 SEHNR and CDR2 FQNEAQ (reference sequence). This CDR3 comprises 13 residues. Trimming stripped 7 bases from V and 8 bases from J, with 15 bases between. CDR3 coding DNA: TGTGCCAGCACCTCCCCTAGCAGACATGAGCAGTTCTTC. Translating gives CASTSPSRHEQFF.

Only a few counts were recorded for this clonotype. This rearrangement joins TRBV29-1 to TRBJ2-7; 7 nucleotides line up with TRBD1. V was pared by 7 bases and J by 2 bases, with 8 bases of the junction left unmatched. This CDR3 has 13 residues. Germline CDR1 is SQVTM and CDR2 is ANQGSEA. CDR3 in amino acids: CSASLGQTYEQYF. The CDR3 nucleotides read TGCAGCGCGTCACTGGGACAGACCTACGAGCAGTACTTC.

This clonotype was seen repeatedly, ten times or more. The chain links TRBV20-1 to TRBJ2-1; TRBD2 agrees at 7 bases. Germline CDR1 DFQATT, CDR2 SNEGSKA (reference sequence). V shed 4 bases, J shed 5 bases, and the junction held 8 bases outside the gene matches. The CDR3 runs 14 residues. CDR3 sequence: CSAINGGNHNEQFF. CDR3 DNA: TGCAGTGCTATAAACGGGGGGAACCACAATGAGCAGTTCTTC.

The CDR3 DNA is TGTGCCAGCCGGTGGCAGATCGCCTACGAGCAGTACTTC. This sequence encodes CASRWQIAYEQYF. The gene calls are TRBV6-2 or TRBV6-3 and TRBJ2-7; D is ambiguous. CDR3 length: 13 amino acids. The germline V gene encodes CDR1 MNHEY and CDR2 SVGEGT. V lost 8 bases and J 2 bases, leaving 13 bases between the germline ends.

For this clonotype: This may stem from a read error, because a much larger clone lies one nucleotide away. The chain carries TRBV20-1 and TRBJ1-1; D is undetermined. This CDR3 has 14 amino acids. Looked up from germline, CDR1 is DFQATT and CDR2 is SNEGSKA (reference sequence). The CDR3 protein is CSARHRLLNTAAFF. The CDR3 bases are TGCAGTGCTAGGCACCGACTTCTGAACACTGCAGCTTTCTTT.

V usage is TRBV7-9 and J usage is TRBJ1-3, with D perhaps matching TRBD1 (6 bases). This CDR3 comprises 15 residues. Germline CDR1 SEHNR, CDR2 FQNEAQ (reference sequence). V was shortened by 6 bases and J by 1 base, with 13 bases between the two germline ends. The CDR3 here is CASRPTGSSGNTIYF. The CDR3 nucleotides read TGTGCCAGCAGGCCCACAGGGAGTTCTGGAAACACCATATATTTT.

To note about this clonotype: The junction departs from germline at one end; a sequencing error may be responsible. V is TRBV6-2 or TRBV6-3 and J is TRBJ2-3, with D perhaps TRBD2 (6 bases). Germline V gives CDR1 MNHEY, CDR2 SVGEGT. The CDR3 extends over 17 amino acids. CDR3 coding DNA: TGTGCCGGCAGAAAAACCCGGGACTTCTTTTACGCAGATACGCAGTATTTT. Protein: CAGRKTRDFFYADTQYF.